These 10 T cell receptor beta chains came from one sample sequenced in a study of PD-1 blockade in classical Hodgkin lymphoma (dated by TCRdb to 2018 to 2020). The library was prepared using the immunoSEQ multiplex PCR assay. In TCRdb, the immuneACCESS table is reduced to in-frame sequences with V and J assigned. These tables do not hold every clone; where another copy was compared, an unresolved V gene accounts for under half, and the others remain unexplained. A total of fewer than 30,000 clones appear in this sample, roughly 88% of them only once. Jointly, the top ten make up 6.7% of the sample. Interpreted using the paper, the time point label stands for: cycle 1 day 1 (C1D1), immediately before nivolumab initiation. Every trial patient had relapsed after autologous stem cell transplantation, and cohorts A, B and C differed in prior brentuximab vedotin exposure. CD8+ T cells were purified from thawed PBMCs by magnetic negative selection with a Miltenyi CD8+ T cell isolation kit.

The source was CD8+ T cells from blood, collected at baseline. Receptor source: a human donor with classical Hodgkin lymphoma.

The chain carries TRBV14 and TRBJ2-1, with 7 nucleotides matching TRBD1. V gave up 8 bases and J gave up 7 bases; unmatched junction bases: 14. This CDR3 has 15 amino acids. In germline, CDR1 is SGHDN, CDR2 FVKESK. The chain's CDR3 is CASGDVPGGGNEQFF. Written as DNA, the CDR3 is TGTGCCAGCGGCGACGTTCCAGGGGGTGGGAATGAGCAGTTCTTC.

This clone was found a few times. J is TRBJ1-2 and V is TRBV4-1; no clear D gene. Germline V gives CDR1 MGHRA, CDR2 YSYEKL. V gave up 4 bases and J gave up 0 bases, with 12 bases separating them. The CDR3 extends over 15 amino acids. The DNA for the CDR3 is TGCGCCAGCAGCCTTAAGGCCCCAGCTAACTATGGCTACACCTTC. Translation gives CASSLKAPANYGYTF.

The V gene is TRBV10-3, the J gene TRBJ2-7; D is uncertain. Trimming removed 3 bases from V and 3 bases from J, with 3 bases in between. CDR1 ENHRY and CDR2 SYGVKD come from the germline V gene. This CDR3 spans 11 amino acids. DNA of the CDR3: TGTGCCATCAGTGACAGCTACGAGCAGTACTTC. This sequence encodes CAISDSYEQYF.

This clone is a singleton in its sample. The DNA of the CDR3 is TGCGCCAGCAGCTCGGACAGTTTCGGCTACGAGCAGTACTTC. Its protein product is CASSSDSFGYEQYF. The rearrangement links TRBV5-1 to TRBJ2-7, with D tentatively TRBD1 (6 bases). The CDR3 extends over 14 amino acids. V lost 3 bases, J lost 3 bases, and 13 bases lay in between. Germline V gene data show CDR1 as SGHRS and CDR2 as YFSETQ.

This sequence joins TRBV9 and TRBJ1-2; 12 bases agree with TRBD1. The CDR3 contains 17 residues. Trimming cost V 3 bases and J 8 bases; bases outside gene matches: 14. Per the germline V gene, CDR1 is SGDLS and CDR2 is YYNGEE. CDR3 DNA: TGTGCCAGCAGCGGCCGGGACAGGGGGCGCTTTTATTCCGGCTACACCTTC. Translating gives CASSGRDRGRFYSGYTF. Complete variable domain (other parts from reference TRBV9 and TRBJ1-2): DSGVTQTPKHLITATGQRVTLRCSPRSGDLSVYWYQQSLDQGLQFLIQYYNGEERAKGNILERFSAQQFPDLHSELNLSSLELGDSALYFCASSGRDRGRFYSGYTFGSGTRLTVV.

The genes are TRBV27 and TRBJ2-1, with 11 nucleotides matching TRBD2. The CDR3 is 17 residues long. V lost 2 bases to trimming and J lost 8 bases; unmatched junction nucleotides: 11. Looked up from germline, CDR1 is MNHEY and CDR2 is SMNVEV (reference sequence). The CDR3 sequence is CASSLLLAGVGEDEQFF. The CDR3 DNA reads TGTGCCAGCAGTTTACTACTAGCGGGAGTTGGAGAAGATGAGCAGTTCTTC.

V usage is TRBV11-3 and J usage is TRBJ2-7; no reliable D call. The V gene's germline CDR1 is SGHNT and CDR2 YENEEA. This CDR3 is 13 amino acids long. The V and J ends lost 1 base and 4 bases respectively, with 8 bases between them. Here the CDR3 DNA reads TGTGCCAGCAGCTTAGCTTTGGGTTACGAGCAGTACTTC. Encoded protein: CASSLALGYEQYF.

The chain couples TRBV5-4 to TRBJ2-7; 8 nucleotides line up with TRBD2. This CDR3 is built from 13 residues. Trimming took 5 bases from V and 2 from J; bases not matched to a gene: 3. Germline values: CDR1 SGHNT, CDR2 YYREEE (reference sequence). DNA of the CDR3: TGTGCCAGCAGTTCACTAGCGGCCTACGAGCAGTACTTC. It encodes CASSSLAAYEQYF.

The V gene is TRBV18, the J gene TRBJ2-1; 8 bases match TRBD2. The CDR3 has 14 amino acids. Germline values: CDR1 KGHSH, CDR2 LQKENI. V gave up 5 bases and J gave up 5 bases; unmatched junction bases: 5. The chain's CDR3 is CASSAPSGHNEQFF. CDR3 DNA: TGTGCCAGCTCAGCCCCTAGCGGGCACAATGAGCAGTTCTTC.

V gene TRBV27 combines with J gene TRBJ2-3; 8 nucleotides match TRBD2. Trimming at V came to 5 bases and at J to 2 bases, leaving 6 bases not matched to a gene. The germline V gene encodes CDR1 MNHEY and CDR2 SMNVEV (reference sequence). This CDR3 comprises 15 residues. The CDR3 sequence: CASSSGRGSTDTQYF. The CDR3 DNA is TGTGCCAGCAGTAGCGGGAGAGGATCCACAGATACGCAGTATTTT.